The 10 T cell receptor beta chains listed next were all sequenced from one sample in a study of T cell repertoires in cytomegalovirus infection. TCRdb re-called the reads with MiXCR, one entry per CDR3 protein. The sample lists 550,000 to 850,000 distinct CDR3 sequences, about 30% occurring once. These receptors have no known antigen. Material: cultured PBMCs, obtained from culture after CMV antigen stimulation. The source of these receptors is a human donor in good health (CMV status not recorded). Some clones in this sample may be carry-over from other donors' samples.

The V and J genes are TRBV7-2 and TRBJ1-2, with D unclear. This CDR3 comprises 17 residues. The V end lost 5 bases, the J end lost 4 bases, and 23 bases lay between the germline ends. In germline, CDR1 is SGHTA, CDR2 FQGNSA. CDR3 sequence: CASSPFRPPSPLYGYTF. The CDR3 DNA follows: TGTGCCAGCAGCCCTTTCCGGCCCCCTTCCCCACTCTATGGCTACACCTTC.

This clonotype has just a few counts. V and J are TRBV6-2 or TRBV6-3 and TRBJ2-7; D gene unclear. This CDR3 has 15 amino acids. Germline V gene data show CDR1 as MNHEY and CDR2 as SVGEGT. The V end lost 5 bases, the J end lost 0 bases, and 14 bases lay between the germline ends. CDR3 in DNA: TGTGCCAGCAGTCGACCGGACGGCTTCTCCTACGAGCAGTACTTC. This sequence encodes CASSRPDGFSYEQYF.

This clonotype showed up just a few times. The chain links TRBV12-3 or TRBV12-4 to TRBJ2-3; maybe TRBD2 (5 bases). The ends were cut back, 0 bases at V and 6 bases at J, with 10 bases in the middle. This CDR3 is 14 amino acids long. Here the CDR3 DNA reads TGTGCCAGCAGTTTAGCGGGAGTACTGGATACGCAGTATTTT. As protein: CASSLAGVLDTQYF.

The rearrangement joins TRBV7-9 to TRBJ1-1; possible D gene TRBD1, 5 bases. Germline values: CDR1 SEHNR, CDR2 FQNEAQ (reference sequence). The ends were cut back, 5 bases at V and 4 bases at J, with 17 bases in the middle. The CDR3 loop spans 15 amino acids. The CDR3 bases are TGTGCCAGCAGCCACCCTCAGGGAAGTAGCACTGAAGCTTTCTTT. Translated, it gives CASSHPQGSSTEAFF.

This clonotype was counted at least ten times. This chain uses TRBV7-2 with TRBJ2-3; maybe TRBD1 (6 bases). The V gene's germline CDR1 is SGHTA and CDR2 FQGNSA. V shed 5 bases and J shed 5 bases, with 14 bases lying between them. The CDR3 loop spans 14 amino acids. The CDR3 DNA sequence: TGTGCCAGCAGCGTCCTGGGGGCCGAAGATACGCAGTATTTT. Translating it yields CASSVLGAEDTQYF. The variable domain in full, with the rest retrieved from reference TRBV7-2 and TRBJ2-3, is GAGVSQSPSNKVTEKGKDVELRCDPISGHTALYWYRQSLGQGLEFLIYFQGNSAPDKSGLPSDRFSAERTGGSVSTLTIQRTQQEDSAVYLCASSVLGAEDTQYFGPGTRLTVL.

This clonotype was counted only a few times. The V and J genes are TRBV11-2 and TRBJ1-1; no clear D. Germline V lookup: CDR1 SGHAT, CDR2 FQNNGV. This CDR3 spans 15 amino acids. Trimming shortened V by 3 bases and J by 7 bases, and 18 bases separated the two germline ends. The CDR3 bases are TGTGCCAGCAGCTTGTTCGGAGAACCGAACCTTGAAGCTTTCTTT. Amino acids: CASSLFGEPNLEAFF.

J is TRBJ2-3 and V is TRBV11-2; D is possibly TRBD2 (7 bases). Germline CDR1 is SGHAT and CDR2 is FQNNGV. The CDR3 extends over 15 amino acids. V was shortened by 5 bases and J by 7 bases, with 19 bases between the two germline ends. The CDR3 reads CASSPMRGGSNTQYF. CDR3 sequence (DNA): TGTGCCAGCAGCCCTATGAGGGGGGGCTCGAATACGCAGTATTTT.

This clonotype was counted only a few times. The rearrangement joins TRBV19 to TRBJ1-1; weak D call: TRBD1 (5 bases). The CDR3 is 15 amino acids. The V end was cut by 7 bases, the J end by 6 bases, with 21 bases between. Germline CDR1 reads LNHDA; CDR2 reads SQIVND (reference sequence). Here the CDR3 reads CASTVWEGLGSEAFF. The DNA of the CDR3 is TGTGCCAGTACCGTGTGGGAGGGGCTCGGTTCTGAAGCTTTCTTT.

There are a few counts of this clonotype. Here the CDR3 DNA reads TGTGCCAGCAGTTTTCTGGGTGGGGACACCGGGGAGCTGTTTTTT. Amino acids: CASSFLGGDTGELFF. The V and J genes are TRBV28 and TRBJ2-2; D is unresolved. Looked up from germline, CDR1 is MDHEN and CDR2 is SYDVKM. The CDR3 spans 15 residues. The V gene lost 3 bases and the J gene lost 3 bases, with 11 bases spanning the gap. Full variable domain (missing parts from reference TRBV28 and TRBJ2-2): DVKVTQSSRYLVKRTGEKVFLECVQDMDHENMFWYRQDPGLGLRLIYFSYDVKMKEKGDIPEGYSVSREKKERFSLILESASTNQTSMYLCASSFLGGDTGELFFGEGSRLTVL.

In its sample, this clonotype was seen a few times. CDR3 coding DNA: TGTGCCAGCAGCTCGAGCGGGAGGGTCGAGCAGTACTTC. It specifies CASSSSGRVEQYF. The chain links TRBV7-6 to TRBJ2-7, with TRBD2 matching over 10 bases. V shed 4 bases, J shed 6 bases, and the junction held 3 bases outside the gene matches. Germline CDR1 is SGHVS and CDR2 is FNYEAQ. The CDR3 totals 13 residues.